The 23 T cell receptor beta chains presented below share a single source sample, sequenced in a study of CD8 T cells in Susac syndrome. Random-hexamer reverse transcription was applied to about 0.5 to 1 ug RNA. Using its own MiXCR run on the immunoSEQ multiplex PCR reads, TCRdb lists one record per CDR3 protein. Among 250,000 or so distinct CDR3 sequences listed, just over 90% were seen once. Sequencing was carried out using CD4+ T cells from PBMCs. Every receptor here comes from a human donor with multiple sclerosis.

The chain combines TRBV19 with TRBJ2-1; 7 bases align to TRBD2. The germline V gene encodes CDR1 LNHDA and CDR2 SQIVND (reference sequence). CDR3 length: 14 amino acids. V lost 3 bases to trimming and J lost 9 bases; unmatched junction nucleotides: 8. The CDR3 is CASSIAGGRGEQFF. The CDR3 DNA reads TGTGCCAGTAGTATTGCCGGGGGGAGGGGTGAGCAGTTCTTC.

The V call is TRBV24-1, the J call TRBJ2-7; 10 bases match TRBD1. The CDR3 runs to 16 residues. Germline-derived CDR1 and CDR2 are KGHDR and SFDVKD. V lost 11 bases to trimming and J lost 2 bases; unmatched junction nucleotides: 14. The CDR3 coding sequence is TGTGCCATTCACCCCCCGGGGACAGGGGATCCCTACGAGCAGTACGTC. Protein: CAIHPPGTGDPYEQYV.

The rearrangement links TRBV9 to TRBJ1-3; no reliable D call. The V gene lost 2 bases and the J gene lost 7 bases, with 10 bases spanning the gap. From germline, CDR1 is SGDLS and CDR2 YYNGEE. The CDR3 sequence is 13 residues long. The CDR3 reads CASSVTEANTIYF. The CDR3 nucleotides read TGTGCCAGCAGCGTCACAGAGGCGAACACCATATATTTT.

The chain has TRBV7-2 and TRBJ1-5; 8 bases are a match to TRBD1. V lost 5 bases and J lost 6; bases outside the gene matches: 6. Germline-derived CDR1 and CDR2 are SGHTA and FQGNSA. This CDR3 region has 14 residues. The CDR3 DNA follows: TGTGCCAGCAGCAAGGACAGGGTAGGTCAGCCCCAGCATTTT. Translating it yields CASSKDRVGQPQHF.

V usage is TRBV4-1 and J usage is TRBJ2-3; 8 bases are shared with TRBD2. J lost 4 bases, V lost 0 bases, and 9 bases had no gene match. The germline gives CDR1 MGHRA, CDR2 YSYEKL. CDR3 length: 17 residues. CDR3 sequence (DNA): TGCGCCAGCAGCCAAGATTTTTACGGGACTAGTGCAGATACGCAGTATTTT. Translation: CASSQDFYGTSADTQYF.

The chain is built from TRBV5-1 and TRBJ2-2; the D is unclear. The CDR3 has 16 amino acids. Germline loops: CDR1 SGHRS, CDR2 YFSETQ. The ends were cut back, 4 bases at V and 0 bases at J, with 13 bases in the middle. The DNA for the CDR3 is TGCGCCAGCAGCCCCACTGTCTCCACGAACACCGGGGAGCTGTTTTTT. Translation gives CASSPTVSTNTGELFF.

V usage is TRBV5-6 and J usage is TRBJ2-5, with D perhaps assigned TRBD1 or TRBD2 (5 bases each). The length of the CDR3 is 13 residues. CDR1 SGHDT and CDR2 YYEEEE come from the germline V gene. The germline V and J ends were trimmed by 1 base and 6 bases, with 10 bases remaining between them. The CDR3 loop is CASSLTGRQTQYF. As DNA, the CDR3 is TGTGCCAGCAGCTTGACGGGGCGGCAGACCCAGTACTTC.

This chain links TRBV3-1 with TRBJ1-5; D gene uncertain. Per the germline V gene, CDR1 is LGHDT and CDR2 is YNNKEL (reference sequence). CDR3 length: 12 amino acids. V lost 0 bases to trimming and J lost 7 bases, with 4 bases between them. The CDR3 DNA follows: TGTGCCAGCAGCCAAGATAAGCAGCCCCAGCATTTT. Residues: CASSQDKQPQHF.

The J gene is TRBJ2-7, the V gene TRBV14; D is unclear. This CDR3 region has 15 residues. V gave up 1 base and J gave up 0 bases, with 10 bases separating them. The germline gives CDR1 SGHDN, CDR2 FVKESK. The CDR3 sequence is CASSQGVDSSYEQYV. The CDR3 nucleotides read TGTGCCAGCAGCCAAGGGGTGGATTCCTCCTACGAGCAGTACGTC.

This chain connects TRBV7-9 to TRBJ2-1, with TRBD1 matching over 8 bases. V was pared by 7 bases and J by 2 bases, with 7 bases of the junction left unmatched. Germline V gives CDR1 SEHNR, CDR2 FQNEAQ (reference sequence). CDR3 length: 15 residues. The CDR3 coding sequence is TGTGCCAGCACCGTGCAGACAGGGGCCTACAATGAGCAGTTCTTC. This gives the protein CASTVQTGAYNEQFF.

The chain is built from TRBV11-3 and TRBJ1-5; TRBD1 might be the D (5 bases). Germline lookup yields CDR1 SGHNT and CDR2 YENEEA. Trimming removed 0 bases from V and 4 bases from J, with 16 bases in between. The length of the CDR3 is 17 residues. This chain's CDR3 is CASSLDLGVIGNQPQHF. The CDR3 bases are TGTGCCAGCAGCTTAGATTTGGGGGTTATAGGGAATCAGCCCCAGCATTTT. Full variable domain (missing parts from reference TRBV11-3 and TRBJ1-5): EAGVVQSPRYKIIEKKQPVAFWCNPISGHNTLYWYLQNLGQGPELLIRYENEEAVDDSQLPKDRFSAERLKGVDSTLKIQPAELGDSAVYLCASSLDLGVIGNQPQHFGDGTRLSIL.

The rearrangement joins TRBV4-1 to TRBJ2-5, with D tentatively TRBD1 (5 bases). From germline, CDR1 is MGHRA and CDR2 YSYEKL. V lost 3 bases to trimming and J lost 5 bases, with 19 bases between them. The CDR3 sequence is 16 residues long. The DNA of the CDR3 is TGCGCCAGCAGCCACAGTGGCTCGAGCAGGGCGGAGACCCAGTACTTC. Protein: CASSHSGSSRAETQYF.

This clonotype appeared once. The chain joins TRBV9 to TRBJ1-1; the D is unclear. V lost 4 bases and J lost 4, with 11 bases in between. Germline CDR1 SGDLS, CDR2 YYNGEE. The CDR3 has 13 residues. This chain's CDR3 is CASSPRVGTEAFF. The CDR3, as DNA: TGTGCCAGCAGCCCCCGAGTAGGCACTGAAGCTTTCTTT. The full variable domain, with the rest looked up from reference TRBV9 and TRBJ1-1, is DSGVTQTPKHLITATGQRVTLRCSPRSGDLSVYWYQQSLDQGLQFLIQYYNGEERAKGNILERFSAQQFPDLHSELNLSSLELGDSALYFCASSPRVGTEAFFGQGTRLTVV.

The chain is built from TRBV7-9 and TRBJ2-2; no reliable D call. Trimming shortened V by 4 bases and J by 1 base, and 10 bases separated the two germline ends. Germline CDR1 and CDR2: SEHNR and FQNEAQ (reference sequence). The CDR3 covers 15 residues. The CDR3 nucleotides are TGTGCCAGCAGCTGGACGGGTCTGAACACCGGGGAGCTGTTTTTT. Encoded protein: CASSWTGLNTGELFF.

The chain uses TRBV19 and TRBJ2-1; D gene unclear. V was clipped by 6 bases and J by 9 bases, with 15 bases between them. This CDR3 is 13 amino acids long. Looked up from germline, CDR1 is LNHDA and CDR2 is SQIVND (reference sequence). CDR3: CASRDGSSTEQFF. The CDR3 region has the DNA TGTGCCAGTAGGGATGGCTCTTCGACTGAGCAGTTCTTC.

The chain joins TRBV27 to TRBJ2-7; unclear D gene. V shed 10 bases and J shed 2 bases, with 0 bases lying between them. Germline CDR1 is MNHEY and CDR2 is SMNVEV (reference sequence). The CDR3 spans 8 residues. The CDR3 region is CATYEQYV. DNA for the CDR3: TGTGCCACCTACGAGCAGTACGTC.

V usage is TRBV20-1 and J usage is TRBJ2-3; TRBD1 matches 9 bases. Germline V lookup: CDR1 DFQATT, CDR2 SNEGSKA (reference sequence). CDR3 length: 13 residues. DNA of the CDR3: TGCAGCGCGGACAGGGGTGGCACAGATACGCAGTATTTT. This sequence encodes CSADRGGTDTQYF.

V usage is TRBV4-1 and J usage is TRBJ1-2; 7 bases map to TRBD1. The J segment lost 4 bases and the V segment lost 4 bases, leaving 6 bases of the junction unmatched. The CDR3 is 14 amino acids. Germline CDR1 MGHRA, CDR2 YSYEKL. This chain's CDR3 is CASSLDRVPYGYTF. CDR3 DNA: TGCGCCAGCAGCCTCGACAGGGTCCCCTATGGCTACACCTTC.

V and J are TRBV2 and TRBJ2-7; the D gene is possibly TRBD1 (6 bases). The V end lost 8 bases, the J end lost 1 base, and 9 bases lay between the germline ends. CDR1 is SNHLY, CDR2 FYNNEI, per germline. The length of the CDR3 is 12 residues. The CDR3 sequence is CASGGSSYEQYF. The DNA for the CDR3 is TGTGCCAGCGGGGGCAGTTCCTACGAGCAGTACTTC.

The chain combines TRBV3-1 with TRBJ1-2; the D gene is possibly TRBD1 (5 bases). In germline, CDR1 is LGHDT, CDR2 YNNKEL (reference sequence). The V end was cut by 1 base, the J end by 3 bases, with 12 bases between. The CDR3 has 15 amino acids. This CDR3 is CASSQGDEFYYGYTF. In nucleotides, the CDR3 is TGTGCCAGCAGCCAAGGGGACGAGTTCTACTATGGCTACACCTTC.

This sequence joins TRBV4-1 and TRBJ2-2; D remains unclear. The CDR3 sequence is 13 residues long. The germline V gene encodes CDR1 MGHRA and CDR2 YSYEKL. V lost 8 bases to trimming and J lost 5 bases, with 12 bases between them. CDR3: CASVPVGTGELFF. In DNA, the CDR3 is TGCGCCAGCGTCCCCGTGGGTACCGGGGAGCTGTTTTTT.

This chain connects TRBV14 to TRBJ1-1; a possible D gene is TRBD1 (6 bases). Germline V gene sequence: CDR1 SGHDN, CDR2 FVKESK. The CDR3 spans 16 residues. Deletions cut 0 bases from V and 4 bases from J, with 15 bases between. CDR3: CASSQDTWRGVTEAFF. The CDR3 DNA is TGTGCCAGCAGCCAAGATACTTGGAGGGGGGTCACTGAAGCTTTCTTT.

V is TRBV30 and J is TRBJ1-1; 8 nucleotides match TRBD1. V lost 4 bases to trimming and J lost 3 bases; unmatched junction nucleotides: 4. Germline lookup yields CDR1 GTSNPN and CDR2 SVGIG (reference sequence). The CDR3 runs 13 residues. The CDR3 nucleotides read TGTGCCTGGACAGGGGGCGCGGACACTGAAGCTTTCTTT. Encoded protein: CAWTGGADTEAFF.